These 2 T cell receptor beta chains originate from one sample sequenced in a study of glioma-infiltrating T cells. Using RNA template, CDR3s of TCR alpha and beta were amplified with iRepertoire arm-PCR. MiXCR, run by TCRdb on the multiplex PCR reads, gives a single entry per CDR3 protein. This table lists 25 to 30 distinct CDR3 sequences. The sequenced sample was glioma tissue, nonneoplastic brain tissue, or PBMCs (not recorded which). Every receptor here comes from a human donor with low-grade glioma or glioblastoma, undergoing nonglioma brain surgery, or in good health (not recorded which).

Comment on this clonotype: Because this beta chain is a stray read in a library intended to capture alpha chains, its abundance should not be given much weight. The V gene is TRBV10-3, the J gene TRBJ1-3, with D possibly matching TRBD1 (6 bases). The germline gives CDR1 ENHRY, CDR2 SYGVKD. The V gene lost 5 bases and the J gene lost 2 bases, with 13 bases spanning the gap. This CDR3 is 15 amino acids long. CDR3 region: CAISSQGETGNTIYF. As DNA, the CDR3 is TGTGCCATCAGTTCACAGGGTGAGACTGGAAACACCATATATTTT.

As regards this clonotype: This beta chain is off target for a library built for alpha chains, so its abundance means little. The chain joins TRBV6-6 to TRBJ1-1; no clear D gene. The germline V gene encodes CDR1 MNHNY and CDR2 SVGAGI (reference sequence). This CDR3 region has 13 residues. V was pared by 0 bases and J by 2 bases, with 4 bases between. The CDR3 loop reads CASSYSFNTEAFF. The CDR3 DNA reads as TGTGCCAGCAGTTACTCGTTTAACACTGAAGCTTTCTTT.